This T cell receptor beta chain derives from a study of Tregs in tolerant kidney transplant recipients. Study conclusions and caveats: Changing PCR primers prevented nucleotide comparison between some patients' samples. The small number of patients limits these findings pending further validation. No direct test of biological reproducibility was done here.

Points on this clone: Antigen specificity is unknown.

Germline V gives CDR1 MNHEY, CDR2 SVGAGI. The V gene end was trimmed by 2 bases and the J gene end by 9 bases; junction bases not matched to a gene: 2. This CDR3 has 12 residues. Sequenced by immunoSEQ multiplex PCR; TCRdb stores in-frame clones only, minus some. The sample lists about 61,000 clones, approximately 83% occurring once. The V call is TRBV6-5, the J call TRBJ2-3; the match to TRBD2 covers 7 bases. Sequences were derived from Tregs from blood, sampled before the transplant. The TCR was taken from a human donor who received a combined kidney and bone marrow transplant. The CDR3 reads CASSYGRGTQYF. In DNA, the CDR3 is TGTGCCAGCAGTTACGGGAGGGGCACGCAGTATTTT.